The 25 T cell receptor beta chains given below trace back to one sample, sequenced in a study of shared clonotypes between healthy human individuals. TCRdb keeps only in-frame clones here, not all; method: immunoSEQ multiplex PCR. In the table there are about 1.1 million clones, about 80% of which are singletons. The sequenced sample consisted of memory CD4+ T cells from PBMCs. The sample's subset: CD45RA-negative fraction. Every receptor here comes from a man aged 18 to 29 in good health. Some clones in this sample may be carry-over from other donors' samples.

CDR3 bases: TGTGCCAGCAGCTGGGACAGGGGAGGGGAGCAGTACTTC. Its protein is CASSWDRGGEQYF. V gene TRBV6-5 combines with J gene TRBJ2-7, with TRBD1 matching 10 bases. V dropped 6 bases and J dropped 7; count of bases not matched to a gene: 6. This CDR3 contains 13 residues. Germline CDR1 is MNHEY and CDR2 is SVGAGI.

In this sample, this clone turned up a few times. The chain couples TRBV5-1 to TRBJ2-3, with 7 bases lining up with TRBD2. The CDR3 runs to 18 residues. V shed 3 bases and J 5 bases; nucleotides not matched to a gene: 18. Germline V gene data show CDR1 as SGHRS and CDR2 as YFSETQ. This CDR3 reads CASSWTDVGLGAGDTQYF. Here the CDR3 DNA reads TGCGCCAGCAGCTGGACCGACGTCGGACTAGGGGCGGGAGATACGCAGTATTTT.

The gene calls are TRBV28 and TRBJ1-2; D remains unclear. Trimming removed 2 bases from V and 4 bases from J, with 8 bases in between. Germline V gene lookup returns CDR1 MDHEN and CDR2 SYDVKM. The CDR3 extends over 13 amino acids. This CDR3 reads CASSLAVVYGYTF. The CDR3 nucleotides are TGTGCCAGCAGTTTAGCGGTTGTCTATGGCTACACCTTC.

The rearrangement uses TRBV5-1 and TRBJ2-1; tentative D call: TRBD2 (5 bases). CDR1 and CDR2 (germline): SGHRS, YFSETQ. The V and J ends lost 7 bases and 2 bases respectively, with 7 bases between them. CDR3 length: 12 amino acids. CDR3 loop: CASASTYNEQFF. In DNA form, the CDR3 reads TGCGCCAGCGCTAGCACCTACAATGAGCAGTTCTTC.

This chain connects TRBV28 to TRBJ1-5; D might be TRBD1 (5 bases). The germline V and J ends were trimmed by 0 bases and 10 bases, with 13 bases remaining between them. CDR1 is MDHEN, CDR2 SYDVKM, per germline. The CDR3 totals 14 residues. CDR3 loop: CASSLWGDIGPQHF. CDR3 DNA sequence: TGTGCCAGCAGTTTATGGGGGGATATTGGCCCCCAGCATTTT. Together with reference TRBV28 and TRBJ1-5, the CDR3 gives the full variable domain: DVKVTQSSRYLVKRTGEKVFLECVQDMDHENMFWYRQDPGLGLRLIYFSYDVKMKEKGDIPEGYSVSREKKERFSLILESASTNQTSMYLCASSLWGDIGPQHFGDGTRLSIL.

The CDR3 sequence is CASSRDRNQPQHF. CDR3 nucleotides: TGTGCCAGCAGCCGGGACAGAAATCAGCCCCAGCATTTT. The V call is TRBV7-2, the J call TRBJ1-5; TRBD1 matches 7 bases. Trimming removed 5 bases from V and 4 bases from J; junction bases left unmatched: 2. The CDR3 has 13 residues. Germline values: CDR1 SGHTA, CDR2 FQGNSA. Based on the CDR3 plus reference TRBV7-2 and TRBJ1-5, the full variable domain is GAGVSQSPSNKVTEKGKDVELRCDPISGHTALYWYRQSLGQGLEFLIYFQGNSAPDKSGLPSDRFSAERTGGSVSTLTIQRTQQEDSAVYLCASSRDRNQPQHFGDGTRLSIL.

The chain is built from TRBV4-2 and TRBJ2-7; D gene uncertain. CDR1 is LGHNA and CDR2 is YNFKEQ in the germline V gene. CDR3 size: 17 residues. V was pared by 1 base and J by 2 bases, with 18 bases between. CDR3 sequence: CASSQAYAVAVPYEQYF. CDR3 nucleotides: TGTGCCAGCAGCCAAGCCTACGCCGTTGCGGTTCCCTACGAGCAGTACTTC.

The J gene is TRBJ2-7, the V gene TRBV20-1; the D is unclear. The V end was cut by 0 bases, the J end by 1 base, with 1 base between. The CDR3 length is 11 residues. Per the germline V gene, CDR1 is DFQATT and CDR2 is SNEGSKA (reference sequence). The CDR3 loop reads CSARDSYEQYF. The CDR3 DNA is TGCAGTGCTAGAGATTCCTACGAGCAGTACTTC.

V is TRBV2 and J is TRBJ2-3, with 9 bases fitting TRBD2. CDR3 size: 15 residues. From germline, CDR1 is SNHLY and CDR2 FYNNEI. J gave up 5 bases and V 3 bases, and 6 bases lay outside the gene matches. The CDR3 nucleotides read TGTGCCAGCAGTGAGCGGGAGGGCCGGGGAGATACGCAGTATTTT. Residues: CASSEREGRGDTQYF.

This chain uses TRBV7-2 with TRBJ1-2; TRBD1 agrees at 8 bases. CDR3 size: 13 residues. The junction had 7 bases not matched to a gene; V was cut back by 5 bases and J by 8 bases. CDR1 and CDR2 from the germline V gene are SGHTA and FQGNSA. Here the CDR3 DNA reads TGTGCCAGCAGCCCGGACAGGGTAAAGGGCTACACCTTC. Its protein is CASSPDRVKGYTF.

This rearrangement joins TRBV30 to TRBJ1-2, with 8 bases aligning to TRBD1. The CDR3 is 12 amino acids. J gave up 3 bases and V 7 bases, and 4 bases lay outside the gene matches. Germline V gene data show CDR1 as GTSNPN and CDR2 as SVGIG (reference sequence). CDR3 region: CAFSQGDYGYTF. The CDR3, as DNA: TGTGCCTTTTCACAGGGGGACTATGGCTACACCTTC.

The rearrangement uses TRBV10-2 and TRBJ2-2; the D is unclear. V lost 0 bases and J 7 bases, leaving 9 bases between the germline ends. Per the germline V gene, CDR1 is WSHSY and CDR2 is SAAADI. CDR3 length: 14 residues. The CDR3 bases are TGCGCCAGCAGTGAGTCAGGCAGGCTCGGGGAGCTGTTTTTT. Its protein is CASSESGRLGELFF.

This clone has at least ten counts. The chain has TRBV28 and TRBJ1-3; D unresolved. Per germline, CDR1 MDHEN and CDR2 SYDVKM. CDR3 size: 16 residues. V lost 6 bases and J 4 bases, leaving 19 bases between the germline ends. The CDR3 sequence: CASSYSPRQGGNTIYF. CDR3 nucleotide sequence: TGTGCCAGCAGCTATAGTCCACGGCAAGGCGGAAACACCATATATTTT.

This clone appeared a few times. The chain is built from TRBV4-2 and TRBJ1-2; 9 nucleotides match TRBD1. This CDR3 has 16 residues. With V trimmed by 6 bases and J by 4 bases, 12 bases remained unmatched. Germline V lookup: CDR1 LGHNA, CDR2 YNFKEQ. This CDR3 is CASSFGPGQGGYGYTF. CDR3 in DNA: TGTGCCAGCAGTTTCGGGCCGGGACAGGGAGGCTATGGCTACACCTTC.

The V call is TRBV7-8, the J call TRBJ1-1, with D tentatively TRBD1 (5 bases). The CDR3 totals 14 residues. Germline CDR1 SGHVS, CDR2 FQNEAQ. V dropped 5 bases and J dropped 1 base, with 11 bases sitting between them. The CDR3 nucleotides are TGTGCCAGCAGCCCCGGGACGGCGAACACTGAAGCTTTCTTT. Translation: CASSPGTANTEAFF.

The chain carries TRBV2 and TRBJ1-5; D is unclear. The germline V gene encodes CDR1 SNHLY and CDR2 FYNNEI. Trimming removed 7 bases from V and 3 bases from J, with 10 bases in between. CDR3 length equals 13 residues. CDR3: CASNRAVNQPQHF. CDR3 nucleotide sequence: TGTGCCAGCAACCGGGCCGTCAATCAGCCCCAGCATTTT.

This rearrangement joins TRBV7-9 to TRBJ2-7, with a tentative D call TRBD2 (5 bases). V lost 4 bases and J lost 0, with 10 bases in between. The CDR3 has 14 residues. Germline CDR1 reads SEHNR; CDR2 reads FQNEAQ (reference sequence). This CDR3 reads CASSSRTGSYEQYF. CDR3 DNA: TGTGCCAGCAGCTCCCGGACTGGCTCCTACGAGCAGTACTTC.

V usage is TRBV2 and J usage is TRBJ2-1; D gene ambiguous. V dropped 3 bases and J dropped 15 bases, with 15 bases sitting between them. From germline, CDR1 is SNHLY and CDR2 FYNNEI. This CDR3 spans 12 amino acids. Here the CDR3 reads CASSDPARPWFF. The DNA of the CDR3 is TGTGCCAGCAGTGATCCGGCCCGGCCTTGGTTCTTC.

The gene calls are TRBV7-3 and TRBJ2-3; the D gene is possibly TRBD2 (5 bases). The CDR3 has 13 residues. From germline, CDR1 is SGHTA and CDR2 FQGTGA. V shed 4 bases and J shed 2 bases, with 7 bases lying between them. The CDR3: CASSSGNTDTQYF. The DNA for the CDR3 is TGTGCCAGCAGCTCCGGGAACACAGATACGCAGTATTTT.

The gene calls are TRBV7-8 and TRBJ1-1; 7 nucleotides line up with TRBD1. Germline loops: CDR1 SGHVS, CDR2 FQNEAQ. The CDR3 loop spans 15 amino acids. With 0 bases clipped from V and 3 bases from J, the junction kept 4 bases outside the gene matches. CDR3 DNA sequence: TGTGCCAGCAGCTTAGCGTTACAGGGGTACACTGAAGCTTTCTTT. This gives the protein CASSLALQGYTEAFF.

The gene calls are TRBV7-3 and TRBJ1-1; tentative D call: TRBD1 (5 bases). CDR1 and CDR2 (germline): SGHTA, FQGTGA. Trimming stripped 6 bases from V and 4 bases from J, with 18 bases between. The CDR3 covers 15 residues. The chain's CDR3 is CASSPSRALGTEAFF. Written as DNA, the CDR3 is TGTGCCAGCAGTCCAAGCAGGGCTCTAGGCACTGAAGCTTTCTTT.

Points on this clone: This CDR3 is also generated by other DNA sequences in the sample. This sequence joins TRBV28 and TRBJ1-5; TRBD1 matches at 7 bases. Trimming at V came to 4 bases and at J to 7 bases, leaving 7 bases not matched to a gene. This CDR3 region has 14 residues. CDR1 is MDHEN, CDR2 SYDVKM, per germline. CDR3 protein: CASSSTGSGQPQHF. The CDR3 nucleotides are TGTGCCAGCAGTTCGACAGGGAGCGGGCAGCCCCAGCATTTT.

V and J are TRBV5-1 and TRBJ2-3; D uncertain. V was shortened by 5 bases and J by 0 bases, with 10 bases between the two germline ends. The CDR3 is made up of 14 amino acids. The germline CDR1 and CDR2 sequences are SGHRS and YFSETQ. As DNA, the CDR3 is TGCGCCAGCAGAGGTAGTCCTAGCACAGATACGCAGTATTTT. This translates into CASRGSPSTDTQYF.

This clone was seen only a few times. The chain has TRBV29-1 and TRBJ2-1; 9 positions match TRBD2. This CDR3 spans 15 amino acids. Per germline, CDR1 SQVTM and CDR2 ANQGSEA. Trimming took 4 bases from V and 4 from J; bases not matched to a gene: 8. CDR3 bases: TGCAGCGTTGGAGCGGCTAGCGGGGTTTACAATGAGCAGTTCTTC. Amino acid sequence: CSVGAASGVYNEQFF.

J is TRBJ2-3 and V is TRBV4-1; maybe TRBD2 (5 bases). V was pared by 3 bases and J by 10 bases, with 14 bases between. The germline V gene encodes CDR1 MGHRA and CDR2 YSYEKL. This CDR3 has 13 amino acids. The CDR3: CASSQALGSAQYF. DNA for the CDR3: TGCGCCAGCAGCCAGGCACTAGGCTCGGCGCAGTATTTT.